The 20 T cell receptor beta chains below were found in one sample sequenced in a study of beta chain features in type 1 diabetes. cDNA synthesis used the whole RNA isolate, giving expressed TCRB sequences. Data came from immunoSEQ multiplex PCR; TCRdb stores just in-frame clones and leaves some out. The sample lists around 500,000 clones, about an eighth occurring once. Sequences were obtained from naive CD4+ T cells from blood. All receptors come from a woman between 18 and 29 years old in good health.

This chain uses TRBV27 with TRBJ2-1; no clear D. In germline, CDR1 is MNHEY, CDR2 SMNVEV (reference sequence). The CDR3 extends over 13 amino acids. Trimming left V 6 bases short and J 0 bases short, with 6 bases between. CDR3 sequence: CASRTDSYNEQFF. In nucleotides, the CDR3 is TGTGCCAGCAGGACTGACTCCTACAATGAGCAGTTCTTC.

There are a few counts of this clone. J is TRBJ2-7 and V is TRBV9, with no clear D. V was trimmed by 2 bases and J by 2 bases, leaving 14 bases between them. This CDR3 has 15 residues. CDR1 SGDLS and CDR2 YYNGEE come from the germline V gene. CDR3 in amino acids: CASSVRTGPAYEQYF. CDR3 nucleotides: TGTGCCAGCAGCGTTCGGACCGGCCCAGCCTACGAGCAGTACTTC.

This clone occurred a few times. The chain uses TRBV9 and TRBJ1-1, with D possibly TRBD1 on 5 matching bases. Germline V gene sequence: CDR1 SGDLS, CDR2 YYNGEE. The CDR3 has 16 residues. V lost 3 bases and J lost 2, with 17 bases in between. CDR3 DNA sequence: TGTGCCAGCAGCGGCGATTTGGGGGGACCCAACACTGAAGCTTTCTTT. Its protein product is CASSGDLGGPNTEAFF.

A remark on this clone: Additional DNA sequences in this sample encode the identical CDR3. The V gene is TRBV18, the J gene TRBJ2-5; TRBD1 might be the D (5 bases). The germline gives CDR1 KGHSH, CDR2 LQKENI. The CDR3 extends over 13 amino acids. V was clipped by 0 bases and J by 5 bases, with 7 bases between them. The CDR3 region has the DNA TGTGCCAGCTCACCACCAGGGGTCGAGACCCAGTACTTC. Protein sequence: CASSPPGVETQYF. Filled out from reference TRBV18 and TRBJ2-5, the complete variable domain reads NAGVMQNPRHLVRRRGQEARLRCSPMKGHSHVYWYRQLPEEGLKFMVYLQKENIIDESGMPKERFSAEFPKEGPSILRIQQVVRGDSAAYFCASSPPGVETQYFGPGTRLLVL.

The chain combines TRBV14 with TRBJ1-4; 7 positions match TRBD1. This CDR3 is 13 amino acids long. The V gene end was trimmed by 4 bases and the J gene end by 7 bases; junction bases not matched to a gene: 3. CDR1 is SGHDN and CDR2 is FVKESK in the germline V gene. In DNA, the CDR3 is TGTGCCAGCAGCCCTAACAGGGGTGAAAAACTGTTTTTT. Translating gives CASSPNRGEKLFF.

This clone came up a few times. The V call is TRBV9, the J call TRBJ2-5; the match to TRBD2 covers 7 bases. The CDR3 totals 16 residues. Germline-derived CDR1 and CDR2 are SGDLS and YYNGEE. V lost 0 bases and J lost 1; bases outside the gene matches: 6. The CDR3: CASSVASGIVQETQYF. CDR3 DNA: TGTGCCAGCAGCGTAGCGAGCGGGATTGTCCAAGAGACCCAGTACTTC. Variable domain in full (rest from reference TRBV9 and TRBJ2-5): DSGVTQTPKHLITATGQRVTLRCSPRSGDLSVYWYQQSLDQGLQFLIQYYNGEERAKGNILERFSAQQFPDLHSELNLSSLELGDSALYFCASSVASGIVQETQYFGPGTRLLVL.

V and J are TRBV18 and TRBJ1-1; the match to TRBD1 covers 9 bases. The CDR3 loop spans 17 amino acids. CDR1 KGHSH and CDR2 LQKENI come from the germline V gene. The trim removed 0 bases at V and 0 bases at J, leaving 5 bases unmatched. CDR3 sequence: CASSPPRTGEMNTEAFF. DNA for the CDR3: TGTGCCAGCTCACCACCGAGGACAGGGGAGATGAACACTGAAGCTTTCTTT.

The chain joins TRBV29-1 to TRBJ2-7, with 8 positions matching TRBD2. Per the germline V gene, CDR1 is SQVTM and CDR2 is ANQGSEA. The CDR3 runs to 12 residues. The V gene end was trimmed by 8 bases and the J gene end by 7 bases; junction bases not matched to a gene: 10. CDR3 in DNA: TGCAGCCTCAACGCGGGGGGCGGGGAGCAGTACGTC. Residues: CSLNAGGGEQYV.

In this sample, this clone turned up a few times. The rearrangement joins TRBV19 to TRBJ2-3, with 7 bases that match TRBD1. V trimming: 9 bases; J trimming: 2 bases; junction bases outside the gene matches: 8. The CDR3 contains 14 residues. Germline values: CDR1 LNHDA, CDR2 SQIVND (reference sequence). The CDR3 sequence: CASRDSDFTDTQYF. CDR3 nucleotide sequence: TGTGCCAGCCGGGACAGTGACTTCACAGATACGCAGTATTTT.

The chain carries TRBV29-1 and TRBJ1-2; D is possibly TRBD1 (5 bases). In germline, CDR1 is SQVTM, CDR2 ANQGSEA. The CDR3 is 12 amino acids. The V and J ends lost 5 bases and 5 bases respectively, with 12 bases between them. CDR3 protein: CSVLDSLYGYTF. The CDR3 nucleotides read TGCAGCGTTCTAGACAGTCTGTATGGCTACACCTTC.

The J gene is TRBJ1-2, the V gene TRBV30; 7 positions agree with TRBD1. The V gene's germline CDR1 is GTSNPN and CDR2 SVGIG (reference sequence). V gave up 1 base and J gave up 3 bases; unmatched junction bases: 5. The CDR3 contains 14 residues. For the CDR3, the DNA is TGTGCCTGGAGTGGTTCGGGACAGCACTATGGCTACACCTTC. Amino acid sequence: CAWSGSGQHYGYTF.

The rearrangement links TRBV30 to TRBJ2-1; 8 bases map to TRBD1. J was trimmed by 13 bases and V by 0 bases; bases with no gene match: 14. In germline, CDR1 is GTSNPN, CDR2 SVGIG (reference sequence). The CDR3 has 15 residues. Here the CDR3 DNA reads TGTGCCTGGAGTGTACTCCCCCCCACGACAGGGGATCAGTTCTTC. Its translation: CAWSVLPPTTGDQFF. The variable domain in full, completed from reference TRBV30 and TRBJ2-1, reads SQTIHQWPATLVQPVGSPLSLECTVEGTSNPNLYWYRQAAGRGLQLLFYSVGIGQISSEVPQNLSASRPQDRQFILSSKKLLLSDSGFYLCAWSVLPPTTGDQFFGPGTRLTVL.

This clone has more than one count but fewer than ten. This chain uses TRBV25-1 with TRBJ2-3; D is unresolved. This CDR3 region has 13 residues. CDR1 is MGHDK and CDR2 is SYGVNS in the germline V gene. Between the trimmed V and J ends, which lost 2 bases and 1 base, there was a span of 4 bases. In DNA form, the CDR3 reads TGTGCCAGCAGTGAAGGGGGCACAGATACGCAGTATTTT. This translates into CASSEGGTDTQYF.

This clone has only a few counts. J is TRBJ2-7 and V is TRBV28, with 7 nucleotides matching TRBD1. From germline, CDR1 is MDHEN and CDR2 SYDVKM. The ends lost 1 base at V and 0 bases at J; junction bases unmatched: 0. This CDR3 contains 14 residues. The CDR3, as DNA: TGTGCCAGCAGTTTATCAGGGGGCTCCTACGAGCAGTACTTC. It is translated as CASSLSGGSYEQYF.

This clone was picked up a small number of times. The chain carries TRBV4-3 and TRBJ2-7; 7 bases map to TRBD1. Germline values: CDR1 LGHNA, CDR2 YSLEER. V gave up 3 bases and J gave up 4 bases; unmatched junction bases: 6. The CDR3 is 14 amino acids. For the CDR3, the DNA is TGCGCCAGCAGCCACCCCGGGACAGAGTACGAGCAGTACTTC. Protein product: CASSHPGTEYEQYF.

This clone occurred a few times. One end of the junction does not line up with germline, which may come from a read error. The J gene is TRBJ2-4, the V gene TRBV25-1; D is tentatively TRBD1 or TRBD2 (7 bases each). CDR1 and CDR2 (germline): MGHDK, SYGVNS. The CDR3 consists of 16 residues. The CDR3 is CASSEYRTGAGESPIF. The DNA for the CDR3 is TGTGCCAGCAGTGAATATCGCACAGGGGCGGGGGAATCCCCCATCTTC.

This rearrangement joins TRBV7-2 to TRBJ2-3; 12 bases fit TRBD2. Trimming took 5 bases from V and 2 from J; bases not matched to a gene: 5. CDR1 is SGHTA and CDR2 is FQGNSA in the germline V gene. The CDR3 runs to 16 residues. The CDR3 reads CASSPRLAGVTDTQYF. CDR3 in DNA: TGTGCCAGCAGCCCTCGACTAGCGGGGGTCACAGATACGCAGTATTTT.

This chain connects TRBV5-8 to TRBJ2-5; tentative D call: TRBD1 (6 bases). The germline V and J ends were trimmed by 4 bases and 4 bases, with 17 bases remaining between them. The CDR3 covers 15 residues. Per the germline V gene, CDR1 is SGHTS and CDR2 is YDEGEE. In nucleotides, the CDR3 is TGTGCCAGCAGCACTGGGGCCGGGACATTAGAGACCCAGTACTTC. This translates into CASSTGAGTLETQYF.

This clone was picked up a small number of times. This rearrangement joins TRBV18 to TRBJ2-7, with 10 bases aligning to TRBD2. V shed 6 bases, J shed 3 bases, and the junction held 8 bases outside the gene matches. This CDR3 is 15 amino acids long. Germline-derived CDR1 and CDR2 are KGHSH and LQKENI. The CDR3 sequence: CASSLSSGSRYEQYF. The CDR3 coding sequence is TGTGCCAGCTCTCTTTCTAGCGGGAGTCGCTACGAGCAGTACTTC.

This clone was found a few times. V usage is TRBV11-1 and J usage is TRBJ2-1; D call uncertain. Trimming cost V 2 bases and J 5 bases, with 10 bases left between them. The CDR3 has 14 residues. CDR1 and CDR2 from the germline V gene are SGHAT and FQDESV (reference sequence). The CDR3 region has the DNA TGTGCCAGCAGCTTAAGGTTAGCAGACAATGAGCAGTTCTTC. Its protein product is CASSLRLADNEQFF.